The 30 T cell receptor beta chains below come from one sample, sequenced in a study of CD8 T cells in ankylosing spondylitis. Overall study results and limits: A TCR beta motif of several highly homologous variants seemed to mark ankylosing spondylitis blood.

These receptors lack a known antigen. TCRdb fed the 5' RACE reads into MiXCR, producing one record per CDR3 protein. The profile shows over 600,000 distinct CDR3 sequences, around 20% of them singletons. Sequencing input: blood, either unsorted or a sorted T cell fraction (not recorded which). The receptors shown here come from a male donor with ankylosing spondylitis.

This chain uses TRBV6-2 or TRBV6-3 with TRBJ1-2, with D perhaps matching TRBD1 (6 bases). CDR1 and CDR2 (germline): MNHEY, SVGEGT. The CDR3 runs 15 residues. Trimming took 8 bases from V and 5 from J, leaving 21 bases between them. CDR3 nucleotide sequence: TGTGCCAGCGGAGAACTACAGGGTCGACTTTATGGCTACACCTTC. Translated, it gives CASGELQGRLYGYTF.

This clonotype came up a few times. The chain is built from TRBV4-1 and TRBJ1-5; TRBD1 agrees at 7 bases. Germline CDR1 is MGHRA and CDR2 is YSYEKL. The CDR3 is 16 residues long. J was trimmed by 5 bases and V by 4 bases; bases with no gene match: 11. Here the CDR3 reads CASSLNPGQIDQPQHF. In nucleotides, the CDR3 is TGCGCCAGCAGCCTAAACCCGGGACAGATAGATCAGCCCCAGCATTTT.

V is TRBV20-1 and J is TRBJ1-4; the D gene is possibly TRBD1 (6 bases). Germline loops: CDR1 DFQATT, CDR2 SNEGSKA (reference sequence). Trimming left V 0 bases short and J 2 bases short, with 13 bases between. This CDR3 spans 16 amino acids. CDR3 nucleotides: TGCAGTGCTAGAGACACAAAAGGGGGTACTAATGAAAAACTGTTTTTT. Residues: CSARDTKGGTNEKLFF.

V usage is TRBV2 and J usage is TRBJ2-1; 9 nucleotides line up with TRBD2. This CDR3 contains 16 residues. J was trimmed by 2 bases and V by 4 bases; bases with no gene match: 6. Germline assignment: CDR1 SNHLY and CDR2 FYNNEI. In nucleotides, the CDR3 is TGTGCCAGCAGTGTAGGAGCGGGGGGCCCCTACAATGAGCAGTTCTTC. Amino acids: CASSVGAGGPYNEQFF.

This chain uses TRBV20-1 with TRBJ2-5; D uncertain. The CDR3 is 14 residues long. V was cut by 6 bases and J by 5 bases, with 19 bases left in between. CDR1 and CDR2 (germline): DFQATT, SNEGSKA (reference sequence). The CDR3 DNA sequence: TGCAGTGCACAAAAGTCGGGTGGTCTGGAGACCCAGTACTTC. Its translation: CSAQKSGGLETQYF.

The rearrangement uses TRBV2 and TRBJ2-7; 10 bases agree with TRBD2. From germline, CDR1 is SNHLY and CDR2 FYNNEI. This CDR3 has 14 amino acids. V was clipped by 6 bases and J by 4 bases; unmatched bases: 6. CDR3 bases: TGTGCCAGCAGAAGGGGGACTAGCGAGTACGAGCAGTACTTC. Translated: CASRRGTSEYEQYF.

The chain links TRBV7-9 to TRBJ2-2; 10 bases agree with TRBD2. This CDR3 contains 16 residues. J lost 4 bases, V lost 3 bases, and 5 bases had no gene match. CDR1 SEHNR and CDR2 FQNEAQ come from the germline V gene (reference sequence). Here the CDR3 reads CASSLPLAGATGELFF. Here the CDR3 DNA reads TGTGCCAGCAGCTTGCCCCTAGCGGGGGCCACCGGGGAGCTGTTTTTT.

This clonotype was counted only a few times. The chain couples TRBV29-1 to TRBJ2-1; D is uncertain. Germline assignment: CDR1 SQVTM and CDR2 ANQGSEA. The CDR3 loop spans 12 amino acids. V shed 5 bases and J shed 7 bases, with 12 bases lying between them. DNA for the CDR3: TGCAGCGTTTTAACCTCGGAGAATGAGCAGTTCTTC. Amino acids: CSVLTSENEQFF.

This clonotype was observed a few times. The gene calls are TRBV15 and TRBJ2-7; 9 bases fit TRBD1. CDR3 length equals 16 residues. Germline trimming cut 0 bases from V and 6 bases from J; bases unmatched to any gene: 9. CDR1 and CDR2 from the germline V gene are LNHNV and YYDKDF (reference sequence). The CDR3 loop reads CATSRDPGQGVVEQYF. CDR3 coding DNA: TGTGCCACCAGCAGAGATCCGGGACAGGGAGTGGTCGAGCAGTACTTC.

The CDR3 is CASSTLVPGRQGTGELFF. The CDR3 nucleotides are TGTGCCAGCAGCACCCTCGTCCCAGGCAGGCAGGGCACCGGGGAGCTGTTTTTT. The rearrangement links TRBV11-1 to TRBJ2-2, with a tentative D call TRBD1 (5 bases). Germline values: CDR1 SGHAT, CDR2 FQDESV (reference sequence). V lost 5 bases, J lost 4 bases, and 23 bases lay in between. The CDR3 runs to 18 residues. Using reference TRBV11-1 and TRBJ2-2 for the parts outside the CDR3, the full variable domain is EAEVAQSPRYKITEKSQAVAFWCDPISGHATLYWYRQILGQGPELLVQFQDESVVDDSQLPKDRFSAERLKGVDSTLKIQPAELGDSAMYLCASSTLVPGRQGTGELFFGEGSRLTVL.

This clonotype was observed a few times. V gene TRBV10-2 combines with J gene TRBJ2-7; TRBD2 matches 10 bases. The CDR3 has 18 residues. With V trimmed by 6 bases and J by 2 bases, 16 bases remained unmatched. Per germline, CDR1 WSHSY and CDR2 SAAADI. Here the CDR3 DNA reads TGCGCCAGCAGCGAACTAGCGGGGTATTCCCTCCCTACCTACGAGCAGTACTTC. Translating it yields CASSELAGYSLPTYEQYF.

This chain uses TRBV12-3 or TRBV12-4 with TRBJ2-1; 7 bases are shared with TRBD2. This CDR3 is built from 13 residues. V trimming: 5 bases; J trimming: 7 bases; junction bases outside the gene matches: 5. CDR3 nucleotide sequence: TGTGCCAGCAGTCGGACTAGTACGAATGAGCAGTTCTTC. This sequence encodes CASSRTSTNEQFF.

This rearrangement joins TRBV20-1 to TRBJ2-3, with 14 bases that match TRBD2. V shed 6 bases and J 6 bases; nucleotides not matched to a gene: 5. Germline V gene lookup returns CDR1 DFQATT and CDR2 SNEGSKA (reference sequence). The CDR3 spans 14 residues. The CDR3 DNA reads as TGCAGTGCCCGGGGACTAGCGGGAGCCGATACGCAGTATTTT. This sequence encodes CSARGLAGADTQYF.

This chain uses TRBV28 with TRBJ1-1, with TRBD1 matching 7 bases. This CDR3 has 17 residues. V shed 4 bases and J 3 bases; nucleotides not matched to a gene: 14. Germline CDR1 MDHEN, CDR2 SYDVKM. CDR3 sequence: CASSSGPKGGLYTEAFF. CDR3 DNA sequence: TGTGCCAGCAGTTCTGGGCCGAAAGGGGGCTTGTACACTGAAGCTTTCTTT.

This clonotype turned up a few times. The rearrangement joins TRBV12-3 or TRBV12-4 to TRBJ2-1; possibly TRBD1 or TRBD2 for D (5 bases each). V was pared by 6 bases and J by 2 bases, with 17 bases between. This CDR3 has 16 residues. CDR3 sequence reads: CASSWDGPGPYNEQFF. The CDR3 DNA reads TGTGCCAGCAGCTGGGACGGGCCGGGGCCCTACAATGAGCAGTTCTTC.

This clonotype showed up just a few times. This chain links TRBV15 with TRBJ1-2; D gene uncertain. V dropped 0 bases and J dropped 4 bases, with 12 bases sitting between them. This CDR3 has 15 residues. CDR1 LNHNV and CDR2 YYDKDF come from the germline V gene (reference sequence). The CDR3 protein is CATSRDVMEIYGYTF. CDR3 coding DNA: TGTGCCACCAGCAGAGATGTTATGGAGATCTATGGCTACACCTTC.

The chain couples TRBV9 to TRBJ1-1, with no clear D. This CDR3 is 16 amino acids long. V lost 4 bases and J 7 bases, leaving 23 bases between the germline ends. Germline V gene lookup returns CDR1 SGDLS and CDR2 YYNGEE. The CDR3 DNA follows: TGTGCCAGCAGCCCTCCGGAGGGTGTAAAAGAAAATGAAGCTTTCTTT. Translation: CASSPPEGVKENEAFF.

The chain employs TRBV4-1 and TRBJ2-1, with D hard to call. Between the trimmed V and J ends, which lost 6 bases and 0 bases, there was a span of 9 bases. The CDR3 contains 14 residues. The germline CDR1 and CDR2 sequences are MGHRA and YSYEKL. This chain's CDR3 is CASSRTDSYNEQFF. CDR3 nucleotide sequence: TGCGCCAGCAGTCGAACGGACTCCTACAATGAGCAGTTCTTC.

The rearrangement joins TRBV20-1 to TRBJ2-7, with D possibly being TRBD1 (6 bases). The germline V gene has CDR1 DFQATT and CDR2 SNEGSKA (reference sequence). Deletions cut 6 bases from V and 1 base from J, with 16 bases between. This CDR3 contains 14 residues. The DNA for the CDR3 is TGCAGTGCCGGCGACAGGTGGGGGTCCTACGAGCAGTACTTC. Protein product: CSAGDRWGSYEQYF.

This clonotype was seen only a few times. The chain employs TRBV12-3 or TRBV12-4 and TRBJ2-1; no clear D gene. There are 16 residues in the CDR3. Trimming left V 2 bases short and J 4 bases short, with 15 bases between. The CDR3: CASSLRRSVVYNEQFF. The CDR3 DNA follows: TGTGCCAGCAGTTTACGACGGTCCGTAGTTTACAATGAGCAGTTCTTC.

The rearrangement joins TRBV12-3 or TRBV12-4 to TRBJ2-2; D is unclear. This CDR3 contains 15 residues. V lost 5 bases to trimming and J lost 0 bases, with 10 bases between them. The CDR3 DNA sequence: TGTGCCAGCAGTCCGGACGCCACGAACACCGGGGAGCTGTTTTTT. Residues: CASSPDATNTGELFF.

The genes are TRBV20-1 and TRBJ2-3; 8 bases map to TRBD1. This CDR3 has 14 amino acids. Germline assignment: CDR1 DFQATT and CDR2 SNEGSKA (reference sequence). The V gene end was trimmed by 6 bases and the J gene end by 4 bases; junction bases not matched to a gene: 9. CDR3 residues: CSASRTGSSDTQYF. For the CDR3, the DNA is TGCAGTGCATCCCGGACAGGGTCGTCAGATACGCAGTATTTT.

The rearrangement uses TRBV7-6 and TRBJ2-3, with D perhaps TRBD1 (6 bases). Trimming cost V 1 base and J 5 bases, with 13 bases left between them. Per the germline V gene, CDR1 is SGHVS and CDR2 is FNYEAQ. The CDR3 sequence is 15 residues long. The CDR3 reads CASSLVGGLRDTQYF. CDR3 in DNA: TGTGCCAGCAGCTTAGTAGGGGGTTTGAGAGATACGCAGTATTTT.

This clonotype was seen a few times. This sequence joins TRBV7-9 and TRBJ1-1, with 10 bases matching TRBD1. The J segment lost 3 bases and the V segment lost 5 bases, leaving 3 bases of the junction unmatched. This CDR3 region has 14 residues. Germline CDR1 and CDR2: SEHNR and FQNEAQ (reference sequence). DNA for the CDR3: TGTGCCAGCAGCCGAGGACAGGGGGACACTGAAGCTTTCTTT. Amino acid sequence: CASSRGQGDTEAFF.

This chain joins TRBV28 and TRBJ2-5; 7 nucleotides match TRBD2. CDR3 length: 13 residues. The V gene's germline CDR1 is MDHEN and CDR2 SYDVKM. V was pared by 6 bases and J by 3 bases, with 4 bases of the junction left unmatched. The CDR3 here is CASRLGREETQYF. The CDR3 region has the DNA TGTGCCAGCAGGTTAGGGAGGGAAGAGACCCAGTACTTC.

The table lists this clonotype with a count of one. The V and J genes are TRBV7-3 and TRBJ2-3; 11 bases align to TRBD1. CDR3 length: 18 residues. Germline-derived CDR1 and CDR2 are SGHTA and FQGTGA. V lost 2 bases and J lost 3; bases outside the gene matches: 10. The CDR3 loop reads CASSLAGQGASKTDTQYF. DNA for the CDR3: TGTGCCAGCAGCTTAGCCGGACAGGGGGCGAGTAAAACAGATACGCAGTATTTT.

The genes are TRBV6-2 or TRBV6-3 and TRBJ1-4; no reliable D call. The CDR3 sequence is 13 residues long. Germline lookup yields CDR1 MNHEY and CDR2 SVGEGT. The V end lost 8 bases, the J end lost 0 bases, and 7 bases lay between the germline ends. The CDR3 spells CASVRATNEKLFF. The DNA of the CDR3 is TGTGCCAGCGTGCGTGCAACTAATGAAAAACTGTTTTTT.

The CDR3, as DNA: TGCAGTGCTAGAGATCGTGTAGGGCTGAATTCACCCCTCCACTTT. Protein product: CSARDRVGLNSPLHF. The chain carries TRBV20-1 and TRBJ1-6; D is unclear. The germline V gene encodes CDR1 DFQATT and CDR2 SNEGSKA (reference sequence). The ends were cut back, 0 bases at V and 7 bases at J, with 13 bases in the middle. The CDR3 totals 15 residues.

The rearrangement uses TRBV5-1 and TRBJ2-3; the match to TRBD2 covers 7 bases. The CDR3 totals 16 residues. The V gene end was trimmed by 0 bases and the J gene end by 4 bases; junction bases not matched to a gene: 8. CDR1 is SGHRS, CDR2 YFSETQ, per germline. Here the CDR3 DNA reads TGCGCCAGCAGCTTGGGCCCCAGCGGGATCGCAGATACGCAGTATTTT. This sequence encodes CASSLGPSGIADTQYF.

This clonotype came up a few times. The chain recombines TRBV7-7 with TRBJ2-2; 8 bases match TRBD2. This CDR3 contains 17 residues. The germline V gene encodes CDR1 SSHAT and CDR2 FNYEAQ (reference sequence). V trimming: 5 bases; J trimming: 1 base; junction bases outside the gene matches: 9. CDR3 in DNA: TGTGCCAGCAGCCGAAACCCAAGCGGGAGGAACACCGGGGAGCTGTTTTTT. Its translation: CASSRNPSGRNTGELFF.